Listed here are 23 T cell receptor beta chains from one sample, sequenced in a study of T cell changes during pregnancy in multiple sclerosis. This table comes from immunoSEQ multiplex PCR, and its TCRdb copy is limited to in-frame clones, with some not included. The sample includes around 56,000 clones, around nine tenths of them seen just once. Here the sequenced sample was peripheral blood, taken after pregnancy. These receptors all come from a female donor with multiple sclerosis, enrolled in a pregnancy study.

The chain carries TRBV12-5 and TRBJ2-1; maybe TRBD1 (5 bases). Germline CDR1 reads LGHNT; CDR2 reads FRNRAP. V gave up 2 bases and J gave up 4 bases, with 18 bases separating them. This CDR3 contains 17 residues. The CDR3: CASGLSKTSGHYNEQFF. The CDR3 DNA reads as TGTGCTAGTGGTTTGTCCAAGACATCAGGGCATTACAATGAGCAGTTCTTC.

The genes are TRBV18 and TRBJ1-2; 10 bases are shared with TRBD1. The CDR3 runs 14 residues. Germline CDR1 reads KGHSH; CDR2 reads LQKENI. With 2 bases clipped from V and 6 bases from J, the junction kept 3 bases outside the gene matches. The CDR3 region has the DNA TGTGCCAGCTCACCAACCGGGACAGGGGATGGCTACACCTTC. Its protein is CASSPTGTGDGYTF.

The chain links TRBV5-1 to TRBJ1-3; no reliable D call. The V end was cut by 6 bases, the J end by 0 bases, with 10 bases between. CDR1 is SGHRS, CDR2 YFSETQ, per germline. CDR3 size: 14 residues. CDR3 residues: CASMEGDSGNTIYF. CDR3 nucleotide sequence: TGCGCCAGCATGGAGGGTGACTCTGGAAACACCATATATTTT.

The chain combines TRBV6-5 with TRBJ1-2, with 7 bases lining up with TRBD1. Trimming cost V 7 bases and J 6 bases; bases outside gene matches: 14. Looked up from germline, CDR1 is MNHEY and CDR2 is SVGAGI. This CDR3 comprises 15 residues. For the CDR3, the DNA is TGTGCCAGCACCCTCCTAACAGGGGCCGTTGATGGCTACACCTTC. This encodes CASTLLTGAVDGYTF.

The CDR3 loop is CASSLVGLRKTQYF. The CDR3 DNA reads TGTGCCAGCAGCTTAGTAGGCCTGCGGAAGACCCAGTACTTC. The rearrangement links TRBV7-2 to TRBJ2-5; no definite D call. From germline, CDR1 is SGHTA and CDR2 FQGNSA. This CDR3 is built from 14 residues. Trimming took 1 base from V and 6 from J, leaving 12 bases between them.

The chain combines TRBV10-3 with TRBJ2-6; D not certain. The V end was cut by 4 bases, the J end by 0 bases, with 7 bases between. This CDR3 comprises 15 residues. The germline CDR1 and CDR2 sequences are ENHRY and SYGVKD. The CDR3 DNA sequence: TGTGCCATCAGTGGCCAACTCTCTGGGGCCAACGTCCTGACTTTC. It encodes CAISGQLSGANVLTF.

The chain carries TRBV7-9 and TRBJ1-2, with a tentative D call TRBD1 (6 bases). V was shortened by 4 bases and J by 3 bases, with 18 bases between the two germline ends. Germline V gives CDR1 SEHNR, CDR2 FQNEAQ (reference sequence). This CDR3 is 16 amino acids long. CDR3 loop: CASSSFYRAEDYGYTF. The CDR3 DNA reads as TGTGCCAGCAGCTCCTTCTACAGGGCGGAGGACTATGGCTACACCTTC.

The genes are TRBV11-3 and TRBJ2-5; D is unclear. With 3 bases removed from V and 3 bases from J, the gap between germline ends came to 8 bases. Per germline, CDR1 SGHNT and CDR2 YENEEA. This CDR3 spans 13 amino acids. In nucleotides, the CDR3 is TGTGCCAGCAGCTTTTCTGCGGAAGAGACCCAGTACTTC. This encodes CASSFSAEETQYF. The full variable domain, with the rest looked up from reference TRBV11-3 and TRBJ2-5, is EAGVVQSPRYKIIEKKQPVAFWCNPISGHNTLYWYLQNLGQGPELLIRYENEEAVDDSQLPKDRFSAERLKGVDSTLKIQPAELGDSAVYLCASSFSAEETQYFGPGTRLLVL.

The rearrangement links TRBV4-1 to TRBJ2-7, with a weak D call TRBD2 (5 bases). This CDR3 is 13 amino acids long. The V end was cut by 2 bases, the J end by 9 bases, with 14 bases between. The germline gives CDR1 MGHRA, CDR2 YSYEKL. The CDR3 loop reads CASSQTGDSRQYF. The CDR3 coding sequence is TGCGCCAGCAGCCAAACCGGGGATAGCCGGCAGTACTTC.

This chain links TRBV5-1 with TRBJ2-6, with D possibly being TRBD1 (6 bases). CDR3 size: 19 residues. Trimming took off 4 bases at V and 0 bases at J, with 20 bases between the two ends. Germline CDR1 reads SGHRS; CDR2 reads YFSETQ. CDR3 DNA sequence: TGCGCCAGCAGCGCCGCAGGTGGACAGCTAAGCTCTGGGGCCAACGTCCTGACTTTC. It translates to CASSAAGGQLSSGANVLTF.

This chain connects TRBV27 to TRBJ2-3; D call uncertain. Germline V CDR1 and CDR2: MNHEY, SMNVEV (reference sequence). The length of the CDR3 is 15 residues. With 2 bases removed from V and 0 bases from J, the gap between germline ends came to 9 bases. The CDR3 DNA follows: TGTGCCAGCAGTTTACGGCAGGCTAGCACAGATACGCAGTATTTT. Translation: CASSLRQASTDTQYF.

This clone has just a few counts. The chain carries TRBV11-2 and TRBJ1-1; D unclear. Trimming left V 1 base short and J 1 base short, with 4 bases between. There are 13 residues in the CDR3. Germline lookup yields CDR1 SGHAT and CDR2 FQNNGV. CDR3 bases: TGTGCCAGCAGCTTAGTTCGGAACACTGAAGCTTTCTTT. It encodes CASSLVRNTEAFF.

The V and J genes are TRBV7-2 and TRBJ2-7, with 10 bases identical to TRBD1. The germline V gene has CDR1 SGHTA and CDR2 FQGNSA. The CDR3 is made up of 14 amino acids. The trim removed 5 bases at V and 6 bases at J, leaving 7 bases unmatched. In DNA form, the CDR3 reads TGTGCCAGCAGCCGGGACAGGGGTTCAGGCGAGCAGTACTTC. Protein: CASSRDRGSGEQYF.

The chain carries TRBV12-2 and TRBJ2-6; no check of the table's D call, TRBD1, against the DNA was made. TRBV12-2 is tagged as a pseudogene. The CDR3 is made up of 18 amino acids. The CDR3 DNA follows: TGTGCAAGTCGCTTAGGTCCCCTAGACAGAACTGGGGCCAACGTCCTGACTTTC. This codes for CASRLGPLDRTGANVLTF.

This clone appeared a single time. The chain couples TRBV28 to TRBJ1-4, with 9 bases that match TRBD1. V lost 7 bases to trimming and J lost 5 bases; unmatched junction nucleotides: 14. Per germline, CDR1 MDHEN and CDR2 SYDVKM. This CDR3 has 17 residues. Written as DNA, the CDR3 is TGTGCCAGCACCCCGGACAGGGGCAGACCCAAAAATGAAAAACTGTTTTTT. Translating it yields CASTPDRGRPKNEKLFF.

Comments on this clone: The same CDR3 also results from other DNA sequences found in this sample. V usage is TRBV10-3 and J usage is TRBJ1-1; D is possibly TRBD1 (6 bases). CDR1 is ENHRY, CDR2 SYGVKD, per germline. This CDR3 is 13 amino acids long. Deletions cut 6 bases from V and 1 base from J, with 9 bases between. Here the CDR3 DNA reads TGTGCCATCAGGCAGGGGCAGAACACTGAAGCTTTCTTT. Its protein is CAIRQGQNTEAFF.

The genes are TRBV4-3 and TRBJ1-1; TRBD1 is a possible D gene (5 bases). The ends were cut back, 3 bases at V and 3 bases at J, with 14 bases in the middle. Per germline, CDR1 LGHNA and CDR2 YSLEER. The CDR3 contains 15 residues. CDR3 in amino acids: CASSHREGIDTEAFF. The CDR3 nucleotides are TGCGCCAGCAGCCACCGGGAGGGGATCGACACTGAAGCTTTCTTT.

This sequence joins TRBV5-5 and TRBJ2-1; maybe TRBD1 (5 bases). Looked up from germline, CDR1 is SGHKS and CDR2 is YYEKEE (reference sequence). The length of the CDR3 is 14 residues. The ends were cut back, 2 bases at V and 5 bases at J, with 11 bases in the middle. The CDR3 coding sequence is TGTGCCAGCAGCTTACAACAGGTAAACAATGAGCAGTTCTTC. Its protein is CASSLQQVNNEQFF.

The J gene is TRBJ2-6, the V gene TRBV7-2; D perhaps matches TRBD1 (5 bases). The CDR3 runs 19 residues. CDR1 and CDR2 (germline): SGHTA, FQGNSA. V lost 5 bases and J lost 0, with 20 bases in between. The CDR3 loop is CASSPAPYRQRSGANVLTF. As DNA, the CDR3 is TGTGCCAGCAGCCCAGCCCCCTATCGACAGCGCTCTGGGGCCAACGTCCTGACTTTC.

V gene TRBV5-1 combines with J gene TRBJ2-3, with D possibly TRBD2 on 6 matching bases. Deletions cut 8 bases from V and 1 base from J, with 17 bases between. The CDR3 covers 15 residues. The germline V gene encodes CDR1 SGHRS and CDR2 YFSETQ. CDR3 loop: CASVPGGGRTDTQYF. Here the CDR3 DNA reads TGCGCCAGTGTACCCGGGGGAGGTCGCACAGATACGCAGTATTTT. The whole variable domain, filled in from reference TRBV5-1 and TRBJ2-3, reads KAGVTQTPRYLIKTRGQQVTLSCSPISGHRSVSWYQQTPGQGLQFLFEYFSETQRNKGNFPGRFSGRQFSNSRSEMNVSTLELGDSALYLCASVPGGGRTDTQYFGPGTRLTVL.

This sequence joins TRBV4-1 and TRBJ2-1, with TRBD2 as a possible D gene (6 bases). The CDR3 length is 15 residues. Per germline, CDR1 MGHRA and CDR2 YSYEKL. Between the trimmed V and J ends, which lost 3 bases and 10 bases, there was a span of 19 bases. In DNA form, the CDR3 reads TGCGCCAGCAGCCATCCGGGGGACTTCCTCGGGGAGCAGTTCTTC. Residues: CASSHPGDFLGEQFF.

CDR3 protein: CSATQGYEQYF. The CDR3 DNA reads TGCAGTGCTACACAGGGCTACGAGCAGTACTTC. The chain couples TRBV20-1 to TRBJ2-7, with a possible D match to TRBD1 (6 bases). CDR1 and CDR2 from the germline V gene are DFQATT and SNEGSKA (reference sequence). There are 11 residues in the CDR3. The V end lost 4 bases, the J end lost 3 bases, and 7 bases lay between the germline ends.

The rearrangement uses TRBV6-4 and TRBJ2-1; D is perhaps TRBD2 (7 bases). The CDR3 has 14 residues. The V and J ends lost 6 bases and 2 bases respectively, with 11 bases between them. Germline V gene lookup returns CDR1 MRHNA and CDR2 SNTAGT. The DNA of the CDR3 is TGTGCCAGCAGACGGGGGGCCACCTACAATGAGCAGTTCTTC. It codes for CASRRGATYNEQFF.